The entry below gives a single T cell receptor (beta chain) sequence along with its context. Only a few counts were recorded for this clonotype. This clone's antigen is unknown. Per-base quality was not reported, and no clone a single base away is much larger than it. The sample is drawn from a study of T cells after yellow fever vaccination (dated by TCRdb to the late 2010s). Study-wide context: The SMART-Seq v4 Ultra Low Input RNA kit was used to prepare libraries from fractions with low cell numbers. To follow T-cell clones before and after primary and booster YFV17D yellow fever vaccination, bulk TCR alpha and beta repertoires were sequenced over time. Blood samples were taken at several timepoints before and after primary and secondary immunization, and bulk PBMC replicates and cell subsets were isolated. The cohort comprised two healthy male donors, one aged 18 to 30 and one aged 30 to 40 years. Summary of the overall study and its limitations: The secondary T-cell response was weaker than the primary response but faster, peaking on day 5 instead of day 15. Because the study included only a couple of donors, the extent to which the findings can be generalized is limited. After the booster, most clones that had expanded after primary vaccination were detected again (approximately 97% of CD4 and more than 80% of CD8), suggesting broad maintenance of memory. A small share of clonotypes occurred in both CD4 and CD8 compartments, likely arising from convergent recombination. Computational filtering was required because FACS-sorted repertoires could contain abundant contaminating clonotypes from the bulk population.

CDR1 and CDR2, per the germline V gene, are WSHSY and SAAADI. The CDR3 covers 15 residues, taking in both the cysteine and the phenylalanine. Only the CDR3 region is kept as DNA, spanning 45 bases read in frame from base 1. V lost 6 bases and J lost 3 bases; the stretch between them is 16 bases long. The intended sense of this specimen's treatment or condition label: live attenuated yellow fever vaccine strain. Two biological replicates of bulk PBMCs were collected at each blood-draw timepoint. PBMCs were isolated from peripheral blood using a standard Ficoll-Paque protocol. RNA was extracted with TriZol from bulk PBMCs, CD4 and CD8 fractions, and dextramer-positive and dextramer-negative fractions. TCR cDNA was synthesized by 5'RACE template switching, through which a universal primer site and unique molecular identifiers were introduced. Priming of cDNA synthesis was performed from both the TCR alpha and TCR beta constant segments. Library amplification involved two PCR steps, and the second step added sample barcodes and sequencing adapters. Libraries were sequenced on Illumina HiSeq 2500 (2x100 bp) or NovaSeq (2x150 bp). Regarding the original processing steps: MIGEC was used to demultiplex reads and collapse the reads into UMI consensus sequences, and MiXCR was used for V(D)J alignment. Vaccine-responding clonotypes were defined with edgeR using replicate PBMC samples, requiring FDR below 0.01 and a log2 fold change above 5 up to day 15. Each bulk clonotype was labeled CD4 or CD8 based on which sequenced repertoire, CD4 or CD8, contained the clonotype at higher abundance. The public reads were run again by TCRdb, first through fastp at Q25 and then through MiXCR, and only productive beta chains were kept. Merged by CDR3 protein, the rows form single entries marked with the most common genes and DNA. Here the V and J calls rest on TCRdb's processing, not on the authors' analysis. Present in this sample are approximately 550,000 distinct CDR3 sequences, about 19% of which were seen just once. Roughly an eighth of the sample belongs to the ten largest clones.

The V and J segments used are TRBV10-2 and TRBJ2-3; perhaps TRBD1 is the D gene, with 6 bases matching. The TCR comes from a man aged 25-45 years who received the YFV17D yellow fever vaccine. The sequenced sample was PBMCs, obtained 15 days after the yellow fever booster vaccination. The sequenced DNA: TGCGCCAGCAGGACGGTAGGGGGTGCAACAGATACGCAGTATTTT. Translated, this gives CASRTVGGATDTQYF.